These 4 T cell receptor beta chains were all obtained from the same sample, sequenced in a study of blood T cell repertoires in COVID-19. The table came from immunoSEQ multiplex PCR; TCRdb's copy has only in-frame clones and leaves some out. In the table there are about 92,000 clones, around 88% of which are singletons. The source material was peripheral blood. The receptors shown here come from a woman aged 55-69 years with COVID-19, enrolled during active disease.

This clone came up once. The genes are TRBV5-4 and TRBJ1-1; a possible D gene is TRBD1 (6 bases). This CDR3 is 14 amino acids long. Deletions cut 4 bases from V and 1 base from J, with 11 bases between. Germline assignment: CDR1 SGHNT and CDR2 YYREEE (reference sequence). The CDR3: CASSEGHTNTEAFF. The CDR3 DNA sequence: TGTGCCAGCAGCGAGGGACATACGAACACTGAAGCTTTCTTT.

V is TRBV7-7 and J is TRBJ2-7, with 7 positions matching TRBD1. V lost 0 bases and J lost 4; bases outside the gene matches: 6. Germline V gene lookup returns CDR1 SSHAT and CDR2 FNYEAQ (reference sequence). The CDR3 is 15 amino acids. Written as DNA, the CDR3 is TGTGCCAGCAGCTTAGCCCCTGGACAGGCGTACGAGCAGTACTTC. It is translated as CASSLAPGQAYEQYF.

The chain couples TRBV3-1 (or the pseudogene TRBV3-2) to TRBJ1-6; possible D gene TRBD1, 5 bases. Germline V gene lookup returns CDR1 LGHDT and CDR2 YNNKEL (reference sequence). This CDR3 spans 15 amino acids. Trimming pared 3 bases from V and 6 bases from J, leaving 12 bases between. The CDR3 sequence: CASSQGSGANSPLHF. Written as DNA, the CDR3 is TGTGCCAGCAGCCAGGGCAGCGGGGCTAATTCACCCCTCCACTTT.

The chain recombines TRBV6-5 with TRBJ1-2; 10 bases agree with TRBD1. The trim removed 6 bases at V and 5 bases at J, leaving 3 bases unmatched. Germline lookup yields CDR1 MNHEY and CDR2 SVGAGI. This CDR3 spans 13 amino acids. The CDR3 nucleotides read TGTGCCAGCAGGATGGGACAGGGGTATGGCTACACCTTC. Residues: CASRMGQGYGYTF.